Reported below is one T cell receptor (beta chain). The V gene end was trimmed by 4 bases and the J gene end by 3 bases; junction bases not matched to a gene: 5. This CDR3 has 14 amino acids. Germline assignment: CDR1 LGHDT and CDR2 YNNKEL (reference sequence). This record belongs to a study of blood T cell repertoires in COVID-19. Study-level background: The samples span acute and convalescent COVID-19 from the United States, Italy and Spain. The analysed material was cDNA or gDNA that came from T cells, B-cell-depleted T cells, or PBMCs.

Repertoires were generated with immunoSEQ multiplex PCR, while TCRdb's copy carries only in-frame clones and drops some. The sample has 30,000 or so clones, roughly 88% seen once; the top ten hold more than 0.8%. The sequence came from a man between 70 and 80 years old with active or convalescent COVID-19. The sample taken for sequencing was peripheral blood. The chain recombines TRBV3-1 (or the pseudogene TRBV3-2) with TRBJ2-5; 7 bases fit TRBD1. For the CDR3, the DNA is TGTGCCAGCAGCCCCAGGGGGTCGAAAGAGACCCAGTACTTC. Its translation: CASSPRGSKETQYF.